This T cell receptor (beta chain) was identified during a study of CXCR3-negative and CXCR3-positive naive CD8 T cells. Regarding the study as a whole: TCR interaction strength was inferred from TRB CDR3 physicochemistry, as CD5 matched across naive subsets. Each naive subset displayed comparably high diversity, whereas memory CD8+ cells displayed much lower diversity. Researchers report that CXCR3-positive naive cells carry more hydrophobic TRB CDR3s than CXCR3-negative naive cells.

Those CD8+ T cells considered naive were CD45RO-CCR7+CD27+CD95-. In the case of this clonotype: What it binds is not known.

Researchers prepared the TRB cDNA libraries using 5' RACE with UMI labels. TCRdb reprocessed the 5' RACE reads, keeping one entry per CDR3 protein, no DNA. The sample holds 85,000 to 130,000 distinct CDR3 sequences. The TCR originated in a human donor in good health. Some clones in this sample may be carry-over from other donors' samples. Material: naive CXCR3+ CD8+ T cells from blood. The sample's subset: CD45RO-CCR7+CD27+CD95- naive CD8+ T cells expressing CXCR3 (TNR3+).

The chain's CDR3 is CASTSGSGEQYF. The rearrangement links TRBV28 to TRBJ2-7; TCRdb's assignment of TRBD1 cannot be checked, as there is no DNA. Germline loops: CDR1 MDHEN, CDR2 SYDVKM. The CDR3 totals 12 residues.